This T cell receptor (beta chain) was obtained from a study of T cells after yellow fever vaccination. Study as a whole: SMART-Seq v4 Ultra Low Input served to prepare low-cell-number fractions.

V was cut by 2 bases and J by 0 bases, with 22 bases left in between. Germline V lookup: CDR1 MGHRA, CDR2 YSYEKL. The CDR3 has 20 amino acids. This clonotype was detected a few times. Its antigen is still unknown. Study observations and caveats: Bulk-population clonotypes that are abundant could appear as contaminants in FACS-sorted repertoires. Clones that expanded after primary vaccination mostly reappeared after the booster (over 95% CD4, 80% to 90% CD8).

A universal primer site and UMIs were added as TCR cDNA was made by 5'RACE template switching. TCRdb processed the 5' RACE reads anew with MiXCR; each CDR3 protein has one entry. The sample lists about 350,000 distinct CDR3 sequences; roughly 7.5% were seen once. The sample consisted of PBMCs, taken about 41 days after the first yellow fever vaccination. The J gene is TRBJ2-2, the V gene TRBV4-1; D possibly corresponds to TRBD1 (6 bases). This TCR derives from a man younger than 35 who received the YFV17D yellow fever vaccine. Here the CDR3 reads CASSQFVGVRGKSNTGELFF. The CDR3, as DNA: TGCGCCAGCAGCCAATTCGTCGGGGTCAGGGGAAAGTCGAACACCGGGGAGCTGTTTTTT.